Included here is one TCR beta chain sequence, with context. The antigen is unknown. These data belong to a study of cytomegalovirus exposure and HLA in healthy donors. Overall study results and limits: A later analysis linked around 17,000 TCR beta sequences to HLA alleles at 0.05 false discovery rate. As a later analysis showed, several of the most significant clusters appeared to be linked to common viral pathogens.

Germline V CDR1 and CDR2: SGHNT, YYREEE (reference sequence). The trim removed 5 bases at V and 2 bases at J, leaving 3 bases unmatched. The CDR3 has 14 amino acids. Primers for the PCR totalled 60 Vbeta and 13 Jbeta. Some clones are missing from TCRdb's copy, which holds only in-frame ones; the method was immunoSEQ multiplex PCR. Here the sample spans over 100,000 clones, around 80% being singletons. The source is a woman aged 40 to 49 in good health and CMV-seronegative. The sample comprised PBMCs. This rearrangement joins TRBV5-4 to TRBJ1-2, with TRBD1 identical over 10 bases. CDR3 protein: CASRTGGGNYGYTF. The CDR3 bases are TGTGCCAGCAGGACAGGGGGCGGAAACTATGGCTACACCTTC.